This TCR beta chain was identified in a study of PD-L1 blockade in urothelial cancer. Spiking of synthetic TCR analog templates was performed in each PCR. Sequencing was performed with immunoSEQ multiplex PCR; in TCRdb, only in-frame clones are kept and a portion is missing. The sample records around 46,000 clones, roughly 78% being singletons. Time point described: peripheral blood 6 weeks after treatment start. The CDR3 consists of 16 residues. Trimming at V came to 6 bases and at J to 6 bases, leaving 14 bases not matched to a gene. CDR1 is KGHSH, CDR2 LQKENI, per germline. The sample consisted of PBMCs, taken around atezolizumab (anti-PD-L1) treatment. This TCR was sampled from a man in his sixties with urothelial cancer. This chain connects TRBV18 to TRBJ2-3, with TRBD1 matching over 8 bases. This CDR3 reads CASSPTPGQGTDTQYF. The DNA for the CDR3 is TGTGCCAGCTCCCCCACGCCAGGACAGGGTACGGATACGCAGTATTTT.